This TCR beta chain was sequenced for a study of cytomegalovirus exposure and HLA in healthy donors. The CDR3 totals 13 residues. Trimming left V 4 bases short and J 3 bases short, with 9 bases between. The germline V gene has CDR1 GTSNPN and CDR2 SVGIG (reference sequence). This table comes from immunoSEQ multiplex PCR, and its TCRdb copy is limited to in-frame clones, with some not included. Of under 85,000 clones in the sample, approximately 94% were seen once. The gene calls are TRBV30 and TRBJ1-4; D gene uncertain. The sample consisted of PBMCs. This TCR derives from a woman aged 18-30 years in good health and CMV-seropositive. The CDR3 DNA sequence: TGTGCCTGGATGGAGGTACCTAATGAAAAACTGTTTTTT. Protein: CAWMEVPNEKLFF.